This TCR beta chain derives from a study of T cell clonality in common variable immunodeficiency. The germline gives CDR1 SGHDT, CDR2 YYEEEE. The CDR3 sequence is 15 residues long. Trimming took 6 bases from V and 8 from J; bases not matched to a gene: 11. This clone was seen repeatedly, ten times or more. The sequenced fragment ends 3 residues before the CDR3 boundary, so the rest is inferred from the germline J gene. Repertoires were generated with immunoSEQ multiplex PCR, while TCRdb's copy carries only in-frame clones and drops some. The sample was found to contain about 64,000 clones, and every one recurs.

The sequence was collected from a person aged 18 to 70 in good health. Sequencing input: peripheral blood mononuclear cells. The chain carries TRBV5-6 and TRBJ1-4; TRBD1 matches at 9 bases. This CDR3 reads CASTKQGAHWEKLFF. The sequenced part of the CDR3 DNA is TGTGCCAGCACGAAACAGGGGGCGCATTGGGAAAAA.